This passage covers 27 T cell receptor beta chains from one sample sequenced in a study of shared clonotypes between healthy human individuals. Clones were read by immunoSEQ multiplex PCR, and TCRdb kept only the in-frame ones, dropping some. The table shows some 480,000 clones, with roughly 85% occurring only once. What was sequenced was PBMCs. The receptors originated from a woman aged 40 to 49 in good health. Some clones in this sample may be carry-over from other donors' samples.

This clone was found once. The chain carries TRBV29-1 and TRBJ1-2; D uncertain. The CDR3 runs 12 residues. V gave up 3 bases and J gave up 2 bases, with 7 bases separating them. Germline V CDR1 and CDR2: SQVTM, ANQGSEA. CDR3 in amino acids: CSVDGLNYGYTF. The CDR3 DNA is TGCAGCGTTGACGGGCTCAACTATGGCTACACCTTC.

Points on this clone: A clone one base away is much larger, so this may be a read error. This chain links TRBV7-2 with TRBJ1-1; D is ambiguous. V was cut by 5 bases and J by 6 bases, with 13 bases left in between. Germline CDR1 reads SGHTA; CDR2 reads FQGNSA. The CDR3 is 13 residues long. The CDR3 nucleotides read TGTGCCAGCAGCCCATGGGGAGTGGCTGAAGCTTTCTTT. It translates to CASSPWGVAEAFF. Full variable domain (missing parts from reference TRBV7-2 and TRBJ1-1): GAGVSQSPSNKVTEKGKDVELRCDPISGHTALYWYRQSLGQGLEFLIYFQGNSAPDKSGLPSDRFSAERTGGSVSTLTIQRTQQEDSAVYLCASSPWGVAEAFFGQGTRLTVV.

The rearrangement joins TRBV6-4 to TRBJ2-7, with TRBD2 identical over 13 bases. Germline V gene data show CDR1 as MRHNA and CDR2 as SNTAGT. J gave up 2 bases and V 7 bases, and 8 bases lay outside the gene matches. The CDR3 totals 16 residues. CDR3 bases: TGTGCCAGCACCTCAACCGGGACTAGCGGGACCTACGAGCAGTACTTC. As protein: CASTSTGTSGTYEQYF.

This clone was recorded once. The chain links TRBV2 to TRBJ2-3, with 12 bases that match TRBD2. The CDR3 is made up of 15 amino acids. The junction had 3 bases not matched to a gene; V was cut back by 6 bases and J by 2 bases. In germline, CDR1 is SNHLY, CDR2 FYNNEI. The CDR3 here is CASSGTSGYTDTQYF. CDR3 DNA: TGTGCCAGCAGCGGGACTAGCGGGTACACAGATACGCAGTATTTT.

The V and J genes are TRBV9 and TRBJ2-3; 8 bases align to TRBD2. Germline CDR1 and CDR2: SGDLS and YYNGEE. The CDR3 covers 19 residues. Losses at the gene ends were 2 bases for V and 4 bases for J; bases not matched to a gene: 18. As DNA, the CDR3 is TGTGCCAGCAGCGTGGCTGCTGGGGGGAGCGGGAGAGCAGCAGATACGCAGTATTTT. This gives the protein CASSVAAGGSGRAADTQYF. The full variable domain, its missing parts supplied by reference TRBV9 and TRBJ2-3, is DSGVTQTPKHLITATGQRVTLRCSPRSGDLSVYWYQQSLDQGLQFLIQYYNGEERAKGNILERFSAQQFPDLHSELNLSSLELGDSALYFCASSVAAGGSGRAADTQYFGPGTRLTVL.

In nucleotides, the CDR3 is TGTGCCAGCAGCGAGGTACAGGGAAATGAGCAGTTCTTC. This encodes CASSEVQGNEQFF. The chain is built from TRBV6-1 and TRBJ2-1, with a possible D match to TRBD1 (6 bases). This CDR3 has 13 amino acids. Trimming pared 6 bases from V and 7 bases from J, leaving 13 bases between. Germline CDR1 reads MNHNS; CDR2 reads SASEGT.

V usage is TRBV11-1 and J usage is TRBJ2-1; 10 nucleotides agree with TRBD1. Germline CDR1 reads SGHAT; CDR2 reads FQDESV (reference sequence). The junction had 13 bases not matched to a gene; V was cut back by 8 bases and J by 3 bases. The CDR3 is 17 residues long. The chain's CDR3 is CASGEPPGTGVYNEQFF. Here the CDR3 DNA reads TGTGCCAGCGGCGAACCTCCCGGGACAGGGGTCTACAATGAGCAGTTCTTC.

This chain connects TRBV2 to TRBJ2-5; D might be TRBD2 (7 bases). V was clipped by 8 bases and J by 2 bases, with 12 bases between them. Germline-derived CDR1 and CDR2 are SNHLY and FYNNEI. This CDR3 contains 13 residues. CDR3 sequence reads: CASQRGGQETQYF. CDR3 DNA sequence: TGTGCCAGCCAAAGGGGGGGACAAGAGACCCAGTACTTC.

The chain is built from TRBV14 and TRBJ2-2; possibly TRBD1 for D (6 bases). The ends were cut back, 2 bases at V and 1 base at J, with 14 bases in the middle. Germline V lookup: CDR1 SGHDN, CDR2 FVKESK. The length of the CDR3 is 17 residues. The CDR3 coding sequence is TGTGCCAGCAGCCAAATTTGGGGGCAACGGAACACCGGGGAGCTGTTTTTT. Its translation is CASSQIWGQRNTGELFF. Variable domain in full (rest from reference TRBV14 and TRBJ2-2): EAGVTQFPSHSVIEKGQTVTLRCDPISGHDNLYWYRRVMGKEIKFLLHFVKESKQDESGMPNNRFLAERTGGTYSTLKVQPAELEDSGVYFCASSQIWGQRNTGELFFGEGSRLTVL.

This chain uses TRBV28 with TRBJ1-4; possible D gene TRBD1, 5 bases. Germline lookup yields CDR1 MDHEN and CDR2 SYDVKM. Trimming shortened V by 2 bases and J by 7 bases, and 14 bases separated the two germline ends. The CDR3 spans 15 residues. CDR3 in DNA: TGTGCCAGCAGTTTACTGGGGCGGCACAGTGAAAAACTGTTTTTT. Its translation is CASSLLGRHSEKLFF.

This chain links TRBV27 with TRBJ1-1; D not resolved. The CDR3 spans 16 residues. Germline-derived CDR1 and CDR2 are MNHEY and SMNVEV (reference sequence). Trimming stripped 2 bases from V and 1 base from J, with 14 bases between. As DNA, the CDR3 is TGTGCCAGCAGTTTACGCCCGACGGTGACGAACACTGAAGCTTTCTTT. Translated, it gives CASSLRPTVTNTEAFF.

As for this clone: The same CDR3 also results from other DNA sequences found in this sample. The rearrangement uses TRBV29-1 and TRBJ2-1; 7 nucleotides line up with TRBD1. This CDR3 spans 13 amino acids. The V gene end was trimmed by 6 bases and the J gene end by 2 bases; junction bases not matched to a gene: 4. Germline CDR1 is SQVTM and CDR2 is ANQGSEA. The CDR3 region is CSVGQGAYNEQFF. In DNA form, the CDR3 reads TGCAGCGTAGGGCAGGGGGCCTACAATGAGCAGTTCTTC.

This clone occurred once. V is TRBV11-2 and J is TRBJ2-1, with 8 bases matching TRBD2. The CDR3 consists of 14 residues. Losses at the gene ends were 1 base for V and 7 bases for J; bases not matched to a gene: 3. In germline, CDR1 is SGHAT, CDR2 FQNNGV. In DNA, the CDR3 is TGTGCCAGCAGCTTAGGTGCTAGCGGGAATGAGCAGTTCTTC. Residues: CASSLGASGNEQFF.

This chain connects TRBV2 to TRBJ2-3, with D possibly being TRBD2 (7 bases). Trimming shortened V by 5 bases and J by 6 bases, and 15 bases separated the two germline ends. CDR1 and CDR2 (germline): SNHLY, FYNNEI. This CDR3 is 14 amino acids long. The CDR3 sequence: CASSKGEGPDTQYF. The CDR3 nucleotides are TGTGCCAGCAGTAAGGGGGAGGGCCCCGATACGCAGTATTTT.

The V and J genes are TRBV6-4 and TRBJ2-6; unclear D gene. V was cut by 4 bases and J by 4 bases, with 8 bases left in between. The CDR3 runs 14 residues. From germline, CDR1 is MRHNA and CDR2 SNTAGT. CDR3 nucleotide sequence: TGTGCCAGCAGTGTGGCTGGAGGGGCCAACGTCCTGACTTTC. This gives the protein CASSVAGGANVLTF.

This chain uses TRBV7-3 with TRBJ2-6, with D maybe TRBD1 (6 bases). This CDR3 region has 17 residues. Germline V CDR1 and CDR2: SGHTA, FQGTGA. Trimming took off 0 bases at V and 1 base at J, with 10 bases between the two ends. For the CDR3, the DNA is TGTGCCAGCAGCTTAACAGGGACACCTTCTGGGGCCAACGTCCTGACTTTC. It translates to CASSLTGTPSGANVLTF.

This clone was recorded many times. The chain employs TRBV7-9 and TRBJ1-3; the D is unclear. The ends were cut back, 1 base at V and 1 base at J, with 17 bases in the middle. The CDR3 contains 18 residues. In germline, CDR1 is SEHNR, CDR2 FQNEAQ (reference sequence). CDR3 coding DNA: TGTGCCAGCAGCTTAGGTTATTACGGTGAACCGTCTGGAAACACCATATATTTT. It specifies CASSLGYYGEPSGNTIYF.

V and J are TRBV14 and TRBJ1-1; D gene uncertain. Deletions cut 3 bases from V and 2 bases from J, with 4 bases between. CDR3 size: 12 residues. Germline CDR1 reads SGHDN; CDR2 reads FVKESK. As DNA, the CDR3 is TGTGCCAGCAGCCACTATAACACTGAAGCTTTCTTT. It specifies CASSHYNTEAFF.

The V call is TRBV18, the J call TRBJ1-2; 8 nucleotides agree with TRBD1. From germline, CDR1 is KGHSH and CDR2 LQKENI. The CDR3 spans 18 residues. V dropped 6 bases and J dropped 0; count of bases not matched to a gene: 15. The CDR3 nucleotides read TGTGCCAGCTCGTATCTCAAACAGGGGGGTCCGTCTAACTATGGCTACACCTTC. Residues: CASSYLKQGGPSNYGYTF.

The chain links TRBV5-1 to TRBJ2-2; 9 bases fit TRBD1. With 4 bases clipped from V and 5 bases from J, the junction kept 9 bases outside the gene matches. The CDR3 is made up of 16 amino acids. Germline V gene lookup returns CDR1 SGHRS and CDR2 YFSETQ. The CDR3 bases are TGCGCCAGCAGCCCATCCGGGACAGGGTCGACCGGGGAGCTGTTTTTT. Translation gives CASSPSGTGSTGELFF.

CDR3 residues: CASSSGAYNEQFF. The CDR3 region has the DNA TGTGCCAGCAGTTCAGGAGCCTACAATGAGCAGTTCTTC. V is TRBV4-2 and J is TRBJ2-1; D remains unclear. V was clipped by 6 bases and J by 2 bases, with 8 bases between them. CDR3 size: 13 residues. CDR1 and CDR2 (germline): LGHNA, YNFKEQ.

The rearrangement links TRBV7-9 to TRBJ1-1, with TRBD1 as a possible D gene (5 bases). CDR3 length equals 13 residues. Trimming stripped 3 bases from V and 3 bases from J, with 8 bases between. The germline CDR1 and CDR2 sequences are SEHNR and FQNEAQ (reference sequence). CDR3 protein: CASSFGGDTEAFF. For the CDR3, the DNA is TGTGCCAGCAGCTTCGGAGGGGACACTGAAGCTTTCTTT.

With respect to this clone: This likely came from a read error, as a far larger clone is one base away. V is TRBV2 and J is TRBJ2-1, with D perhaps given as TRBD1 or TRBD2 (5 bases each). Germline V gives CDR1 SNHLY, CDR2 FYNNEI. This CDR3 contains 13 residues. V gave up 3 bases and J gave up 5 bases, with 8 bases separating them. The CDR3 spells CASSDRGNNEQFF. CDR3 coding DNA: TGTGCCAGCAGTGACCGGGGCAACAATGAGCAGTTCTTC.

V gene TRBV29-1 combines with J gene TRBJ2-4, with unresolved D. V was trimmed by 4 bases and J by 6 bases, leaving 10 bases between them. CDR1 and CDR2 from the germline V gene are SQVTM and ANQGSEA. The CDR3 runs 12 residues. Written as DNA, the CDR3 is TGCAGCGTTGCCTCTGACGGAAACATTCAGTACTTC. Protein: CSVASDGNIQYF.

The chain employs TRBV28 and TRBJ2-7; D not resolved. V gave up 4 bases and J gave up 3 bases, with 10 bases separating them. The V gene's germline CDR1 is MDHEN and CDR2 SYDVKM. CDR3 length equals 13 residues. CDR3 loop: CASSSTALYEQYF. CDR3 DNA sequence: TGTGCCAGCAGTTCTACAGCGCTCTACGAGCAGTACTTC.

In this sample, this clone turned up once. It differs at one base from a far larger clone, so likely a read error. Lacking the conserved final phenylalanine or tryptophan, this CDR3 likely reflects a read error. The CDR3 coding sequence is TGCAGCGTTAATGAGGACGGCGGGGGTAACTATGGCTACACCTCC. It encodes CSVNEDGGGNYGYTS. The chain carries TRBV29-1 and TRBJ1-2, with D perhaps matching TRBD1 (5 bases). The germline V gene has CDR1 SQVTM and CDR2 ANQGSEA. V was clipped by 5 bases and J by 1 base, with 17 bases between them. The CDR3 has 15 residues.

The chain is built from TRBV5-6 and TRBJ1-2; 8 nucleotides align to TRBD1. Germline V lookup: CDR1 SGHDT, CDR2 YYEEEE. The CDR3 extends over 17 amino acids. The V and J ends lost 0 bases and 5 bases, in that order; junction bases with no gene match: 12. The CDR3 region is CASSLEDGRGRGYGYTF. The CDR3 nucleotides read TGTGCCAGCAGCTTGGAGGACGGCAGGGGGCGTGGGTATGGCTACACCTTC. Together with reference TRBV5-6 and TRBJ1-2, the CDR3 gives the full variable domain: DAGVTQSPTHLIKTRGQQVTLRCSPKSGHDTVSWYQQALGQGPQFIFQYYEEEERQRGNFPDRFSGHQFPNYSSELNVNALLLGDSALYLCASSLEDGRGRGYGYTFGSGTRLTVV.